This T cell receptor (beta chain) was captured in a study of CD8 T cells in Susac syndrome. RNA was extracted with the RNeasy kit, and a quantity of 0.5 to 1 ug was reverse transcribed using random hexamers. Amplification of TCR beta CDR3 across 54 Vbeta and 13 Jbeta was performed with immunoSEQ multiplex PCR. TCRdb analysed the immunoSEQ multiplex PCR reads with MiXCR anew, one entry per CDR3 protein. The table records some 190,000 distinct CDR3 sequences, 80% to 95% of them present only once. TCR beta was sequenced from blood CD8+ and CD4+ T cells. Healthy donors acted as controls, with matching for age and sex. The CD8+ and CD4+ T cells were negatively isolated, with the TEMRA cells enriched by FACS. Specimen: CD4+ T cells from PBMCs. The TCR originated in a human donor in good health.

CDR3 DNA: TGTGCCAGCAGCCCTGGACCAATCAATCAGCCCCAGCATTTT. Translation: CASSPGPINQPQHF. The rearrangement links TRBV7-9 to TRBJ1-5; D gene uncertain. Germline values: CDR1 SEHNR, CDR2 FQNEAQ (reference sequence). V was pared by 5 bases and J by 3 bases, with 11 bases between. CDR3 length equals 14 residues.